Described below is a single T cell receptor beta chain sequence and its context. CDR1 KGHDR and CDR2 SFDVKD come from the germline V gene. The trim removed 4 bases at V and 3 bases at J, leaving 8 bases unmatched. This CDR3 is 17 amino acids long. It was with unique molecular identifiers that the TCRbeta library was prepared. From the PCR reads, TCRdb called clonotypes with MiXCR, one entry per CDR3 protein. Of a few hundred thousand distinct CDR3 sequences listed, roughly 18% are singletons. The sample is drawn from a study of T-cell reconstitution after alpha-beta-depleted transplantation in children.

This receptor was identified in a human donor who donated a stem cell graft to a child with acute lymphoblastic leukemia. The chain joins TRBV24-1 to TRBJ2-7; TRBD2 matches at 13 bases. The sequencing here drew on PBMCs from the stem cell graft donor, taken from the stem cell graft. The chain's CDR3 is CATSDRTSGSLGYEQYF. The CDR3 coding sequence is TGTGCCACCAGTGACCGGACTAGCGGGAGCTTAGGCTACGAGCAGTACTTC.